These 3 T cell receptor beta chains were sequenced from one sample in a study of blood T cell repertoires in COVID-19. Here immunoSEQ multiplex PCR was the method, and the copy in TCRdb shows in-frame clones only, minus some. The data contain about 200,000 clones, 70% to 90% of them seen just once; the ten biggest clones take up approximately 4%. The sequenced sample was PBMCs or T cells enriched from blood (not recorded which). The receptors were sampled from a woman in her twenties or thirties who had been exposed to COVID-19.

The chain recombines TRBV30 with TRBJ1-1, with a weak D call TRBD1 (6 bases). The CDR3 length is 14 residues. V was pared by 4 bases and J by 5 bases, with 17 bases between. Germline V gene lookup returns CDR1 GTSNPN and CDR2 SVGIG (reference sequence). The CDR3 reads CAWNPDSLETEAFF. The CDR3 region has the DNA TGTGCCTGGAACCCGGACAGCTTAGAAACTGAAGCTTTCTTT.

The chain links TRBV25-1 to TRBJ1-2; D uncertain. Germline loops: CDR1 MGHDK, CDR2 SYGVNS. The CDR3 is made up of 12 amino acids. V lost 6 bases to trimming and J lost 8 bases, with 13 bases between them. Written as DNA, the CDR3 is TGTGCCAGCAGGTGGGATCCGGGGGGCTACACCTTC. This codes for CASRWDPGGYTF.

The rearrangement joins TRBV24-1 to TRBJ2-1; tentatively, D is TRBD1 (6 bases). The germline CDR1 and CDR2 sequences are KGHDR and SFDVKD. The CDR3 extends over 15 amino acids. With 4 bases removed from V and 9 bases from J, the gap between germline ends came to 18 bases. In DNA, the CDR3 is TGTGCCACCAGTGACCAGGTGGGGGCTAGAGCTGAGCAGTTCTTC. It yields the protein CATSDQVGARAEQFF.